What follows are 7 T cell receptor beta chains derived from one specimen sequenced in a study of molecular identifiers for immune sequencing clone quantification. TCRdb re-called the PCR reads with MiXCR, one entry per CDR3 protein. The sample records about 35,000 distinct CDR3 sequences, approximately 19% being singletons. Sequences were obtained from naive CD8+ T cells from blood, with Jurkat cell RNA spiked in. This sample's subset: FACS-sorted CD8+CD4-CCR7+CD45RA+ naive T cells. The receptor set was obtained from a human donor in good health. Some libraries in this study had Jurkat cell RNA spiked in.

In its sample, this clonotype was seen many times. This chain connects TRBV4-3 to TRBJ2-5; weak D call: TRBD2 (5 bases). The CDR3 has 17 amino acids. Trimming pared 0 bases from V and 1 base from J, leaving 15 bases between. Germline-derived CDR1 and CDR2 are LGHNA and YSLEER. The CDR3 reads CASSQDQAGTVQETQYF. The CDR3 DNA is TGCGCCAGCAGCCAAGATCAGGCGGGTACTGTCCAAGAGACCCAGTACTTC.

This clonotype was recorded once. Being one base from a much bigger clone, this may be a read error. The chain joins TRBV5-1 to TRBJ2-2; 7 nucleotides match TRBD1. Germline V gene lookup returns CDR1 SGHRS and CDR2 YFSETQ. This CDR3 contains 17 residues. Here the CDR3 reads CASSPRRTGANTRELFF. CDR3 sequence (DNA): TGCGCCAGCAGTCCTCGTAGGACAGGAGCGAACACCAGGGAGCTGTTTTTT.

The sample holds many counts of this clonotype. This chain links TRBV6-5 with TRBJ1-5, with D possibly matching TRBD1 (6 bases). The germline gives CDR1 MNHEY, CDR2 SVGAGI. The CDR3 contains 12 residues. V lost 5 bases, J lost 10 bases, and 12 bases lay in between. CDR3 sequence reads: CASSAGGAPQHF. DNA of the CDR3: TGTGCCAGCAGTGCCGGGGGGGCCCCCCAGCATTTT.

This clonotype showed up just a few times. The chain has TRBV19 and TRBJ2-7, with 10 nucleotides matching TRBD2. The J segment lost 3 bases and the V segment lost 0 bases, leaving 5 bases of the junction unmatched. The CDR3 consists of 16 residues. CDR1 is LNHDA and CDR2 is SQIVND in the germline V gene (reference sequence). CDR3 region: CASSIDPSGRIYEQYF. The CDR3 region has the DNA TGTGCCAGTAGTATAGACCCTAGCGGGAGAATCTACGAGCAGTACTTC.

This chain uses TRBV6-2 or TRBV6-3 with TRBJ2-5; D not certain. The CDR3 spans 13 residues. Trimming took off 7 bases at V and 2 bases at J, with 11 bases between the two ends. Germline CDR1 is MNHEY and CDR2 is SVGEGT. The CDR3 DNA sequence: TGTGCCAGCAAACAAGGCGAGCAAGAGACCCAGTACTTC. The encoded protein is CASKQGEQETQYF.

By its share, this clonotype is medium-sized. The chain employs TRBV7-9 and TRBJ2-4; D call uncertain. The ends were cut back, 2 bases at V and 0 bases at J, with 14 bases in the middle. CDR3 length equals 17 residues. The germline gives CDR1 SEHNR, CDR2 FQNEAQ (reference sequence). CDR3 DNA sequence: TGTGCCAGCAGCTTATTGAGGCAGTCGATAGCCAAAAACATTCAGTACTTC. Amino acids: CASSLLRQSIAKNIQYF. Combining the CDR3 with reference TRBV7-9 and TRBJ2-4 gives the whole variable domain DTGVSQNPRHKITKRGQNVTFRCDPISEHNRLYWYRQTLGQGPEFLTYFQNEAQLEKSRLLSDRFSAERPKGSFSTLEIQRTEQGDSAMYLCASSLLRQSIAKNIQYFGAGTRLSVL.

This clonotype was found many times. The chain has TRBV28 and TRBJ2-2, with D unclear. The germline V gene encodes CDR1 MDHEN and CDR2 SYDVKM. Trimming stripped 3 bases from V and 3 bases from J, with 11 bases between. The CDR3 has 15 amino acids. The CDR3 spells CASSLRDLYTGELFF. Written as DNA, the CDR3 is TGTGCCAGCAGTTTGCGAGACCTCTACACCGGGGAGCTGTTTTTT.